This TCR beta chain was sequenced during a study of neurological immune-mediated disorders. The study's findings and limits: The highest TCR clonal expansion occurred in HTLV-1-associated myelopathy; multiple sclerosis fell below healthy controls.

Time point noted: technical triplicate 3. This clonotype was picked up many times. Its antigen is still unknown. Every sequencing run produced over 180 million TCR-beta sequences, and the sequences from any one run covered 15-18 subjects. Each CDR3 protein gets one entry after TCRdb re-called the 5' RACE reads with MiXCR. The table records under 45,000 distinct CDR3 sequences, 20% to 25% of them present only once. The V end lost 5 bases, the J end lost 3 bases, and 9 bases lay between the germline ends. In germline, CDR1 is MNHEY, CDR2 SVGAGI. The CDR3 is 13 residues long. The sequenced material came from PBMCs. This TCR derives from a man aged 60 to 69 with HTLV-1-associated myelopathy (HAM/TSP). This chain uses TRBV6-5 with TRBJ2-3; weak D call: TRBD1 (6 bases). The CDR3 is CASSPQGTDTQYF. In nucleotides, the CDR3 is TGTGCCAGCAGTCCACAGGGTACAGATACGCAGTATTTT.